This is a list of T cell receptor beta chains from one sample in a study of human T cells and chemical hapten exposure. TCRdb itself ran the RACE reads through MiXCR, one entry per CDR3 protein. In the table there are roughly 120,000 distinct CDR3 sequences, about an eighth of which are singletons. Sequences were derived from whole blood, sampled in connection with sensitization to the hapten diphenylcyclopropenone (DPC). The source is a man aged 18 to 30 with alopecia areata. Some clones in this sample may be carry-over from other donors' samples. CDR3s include the opening cysteine and the closing phenylalanine or tryptophan. D genes are given only for firm matches.

>TRBD1|TRBJ2-2|TRBV4-3
CASSPRTGNTGEMFF
>-|TRBJ2-1|TRBV24-1
CATSDSRTESYNEQFF
>TRBD1|TRBJ2-7|TRBV4-1
CASSQGRQGAFNEQYF
>-|TRBJ2-4|TRBV4-1
CASSHPVELPLAKNIQYF
>-|TRBJ2-6|TRBV18
CASLNTPSGANVLTF
>-|TRBJ1-1|TRBV4-2
CASSQLDRYTEAFF
>-|TRBJ2-5|TRBV18
CASSPQEGIKETQYF
>-|TRBJ1-6|TRBV2
CASIVSPSDYNSPLHF
>-|TRBJ2-5|TRBV27
CASSLQGTLYQETQYF
>-|TRBJ1-1|TRBV4-3
CASSQDGMRDTEAFF
>-|TRBJ2-3|TRBV2
CASREQIKSTDTQYF
>TRBD1|TRBJ2-2|TRBV20-1
CSAPKRTGGGTGELFF
>-|TRBJ1-1|TRBV5-1
CASSLEQGLSEAFF
>TRBD2|TRBJ2-5|TRBV18
CASSPFSGGQQETQYF
>-|TRBJ2-7|TRBV7-3
CASSLTGHYEQYF
>-|TRBJ1-1|TRBV20-1
CSAAADLNTEAFF
>-|TRBJ2-5|TRBV6-2/TRBV6-3
CATWRGETQYF
>TRBD1|TRBJ1-1|TRBV2
CASSGQGAVNTEAFF
>-|TRBJ2-5|TRBV5-1
CASSSPGRLQETQYF
>TRBD1|TRBJ2-1|TRBV18
CASSPTGVWYNEQFF
>-|TRBJ1-2|TRBV4-1
CASSPRDSPDVNYGYTF
>TRBD2|TRBJ2-1|TRBV6-2/TRBV6-3
CASSTGTSVTVGEQFF
>-|TRBJ1-1|TRBV12-3/TRBV12-4
CASRGDEAFF
>TRBD2|TRBJ2-1|TRBV5-1
CASSSPIFGAGGPDEQFF
>-|TRBJ1-2|TRBV20-1
CSAREEVVGYTF
>-|TRBJ2-1|TRBV5-5
CASSPWGGQYNEQFF
>TRBD2|TRBJ2-5|TRBV11-2
CASSQPGGETQYF
>-|TRBJ1-2|TRBV6-2/TRBV6-3
CASVGQYYGYTF
>-|TRBJ2-5|TRBV6-2/TRBV6-3
CASSYGAQETQYF
>-|TRBJ2-2|TRBV4-1
CASSQSRDTGELFF
>TRBD1|TRBJ2-7|TRBV4-3
CASSQVTGGRNEQYF
>TRBD1|TRBJ2-5|TRBV6-2/TRBV6-3
CASSFHRGRKETQYF
>-|TRBJ1-2|TRBV7-3
CASSVGPGRAQF
>-|TRBJ1-4|TRBV6-5
CASSGLKATNEKLFF
>TRBD1|TRBJ2-3|TRBV7-2
CASSDRTGTDTQYF
>-|TRBJ1-6|TRBV6-5
CASSPGTSLHF
>-|TRBJ2-3|TRBV4-3
CASSQGNRAPPDTQYF
>-|TRBJ2-3|TRBV6-5
CASVRQAGGTQYF
>-|TRBJ1-1|TRBV11-2
CASSFPGSGAFF
>-|TRBJ2-7|TRBV16
CASSQEAGNRDEQYF
>-|TRBJ1-1|TRBV7-9
CASSLPPDREAFF
>TRBD1|TRBJ2-1|TRBV6-5
CASSYLGTVHNEQFF
>-|TRBJ2-7|TRBV7-7
CASSLEGHHEQYF
>-|TRBJ1-1|TRBV7-9
CASSFPGERTEAFF
>TRBD1|TRBJ2-3|TRBV7-9
CASRSGGPGNTQYF
>-|TRBJ2-7|TRBV29-1
CSVVRAGEQYF